This T cell receptor beta chain was recorded in a study of tumor-infiltrating lymphocytes in primary liver carcinoma. The CDR3 totals 14 residues. Co-extracting RNA and DNA was done with 20-30 mg of unsorted bulk tissue as input. Tumor regions sampled: superior, inferior, left, right poles, and centre. Without exception, tumor samples held over 75% viable tumor cells. Making TCR beta cDNA involved around 510 ng total RNA and a constant-region primer. TCR beta libraries came from three nested multiplex PCR rounds using slightly modified ARM-PCR. The opening two PCR rounds, approximately 10 cycles each, paired TRBV1-TRBV30 forward primers with a C-beta reverse primer. MiXCR, run by TCRdb on the multiplex PCR reads, gives a single entry per CDR3 protein. The sample yields about 100,000 distinct CDR3 sequences, about three quarters seen once. Notes on this clonotype: One junction end does not reproduce the germline sequence, and a read error may be involved.

This sequence originates from a woman in her fifties or sixties with primary liver carcinoma and hepatitis B virus infection. J is TRBJ1-1 and V is TRBV12-3 or TRBV12-4; tentatively, D is TRBD1 (6 bases). Specimen: liver tumor tissue from sampling region 5. Subset of the sample: tumor region T5, tumor centre. CDR3 sequence (DNA): TGTGTCAGCAGCTTCACAGGGTCGGACACTGAAGCTTTCTTT. Translating gives CVSSFTGSDTEAFF.